This T cell receptor (beta chain) was retrieved from a study of siplizumab effects on memory and regulatory T cells. In germline, CDR1 is SGHVS, CDR2 FQNEAQ. The CDR3 runs 17 residues. J lost 5 bases, V lost 1 base, and 8 bases had no gene match. For this clone: As yet, its antigen is unknown.

Points from the study as a whole: Memory cells seemed less diverse than naive T cells, which seemed major alloresponse contributors. Naive or memory phenotype assignment was not possible for roughly 80-97% of proliferating CD4+ or CD8+ clones. Confirmation was lacking for the suppressive function of proliferating Tregs derived from siplizumab cultures.

Measured with immunoSEQ multiplex PCR; TCRdb has only the in-frame clones, and not every one. The table shows roughly 120,000 clones, with 80% to 95% occurring only once. The sample comprised CD4+ T cells sorted from blood. The chain couples TRBV7-8 to TRBJ2-2; TRBD2 aligns across 9 bases. The receptor comes from a human donor in good health. CDR3 bases: TGTGCCAGCAGCTTAGTCGCGGGACTAGCTCTAACCGGGGAGCTGTTTTTT. It yields the protein CASSLVAGLALTGELFF. Complete variable domain (other parts from reference TRBV7-8 and TRBJ2-2): GAGVSQSPRYKVAKRGQDVALRCDPISGHVSLFWYQQALGQGPEFLTYFQNEAQLDKSGLPSDRFFAERPEGSVSTLKIQRTQQEDSAVYLCASSLVAGLALTGELFFGEGSRLTVL.